The following is a T cell receptor (beta chain) sequence with its context. Its specificity is not known. Because the CDR3's place on the DNA is in doubt, the DNA is left out and the CDR3 is given as listed by TCRdb. Germline values: CDR1 SEHNR, CDR2 FQNEAQ (reference sequence). The CDR3 totals 22 residues, both ends included. Sequencing of DNA taken from cultured CD4+ T cells relied on the Oncomine TCR Beta short-read assay. Someone extracted genomic DNA from cultured CD4+ T cells. TCRdb reanalysed the PCR reads using MiXCR and keeps one entry per CDR3 protein. The data show 12,000 to 15,000 distinct CDR3 sequences, approximately 53% seen once. Treatment indicated: approximately 9-day PBMC culture with coronavirus spike peptide pools or control peptides (ViraFEST assay). This record comes from a study of vaccination and CD4 T cells after COVID-19. About the study: Cells were stimulated with overlapping spike peptides from SARS-CoV-2, HCoV-NL63, HCoV-OC43 and HCoV-229E. Cultures acting as controls obtained a CEFX pool, an HIV-1 Nef pool, or no peptide.

The V call is TRBV7-9, the J call TRBJ1-3; the listed D gene, TRBD1, was not tested against the DNA. This sequence was found in a human donor who had recovered from COVID-19. The specimen sequenced was CD4+ T cells from blood, cultured in vitro. The CDR3 sequence is CASSLQGGIGEQYFGPANTIYF.